These 27 T cell receptor beta chains were all obtained from the same sample, sequenced in a study of CD8 T cells in Susac syndrome. Roughly 0.45 to 1 ug RNA was reverse transcribed with random hexamers. TCRdb itself ran the immunoSEQ multiplex PCR reads through MiXCR, one entry per CDR3 protein. The table includes a few hundred thousand distinct CDR3 sequences, around nine tenths detected once. Sequenced sample: CD8+ T cells from PBMCs. These receptors were obtained from a human donor with multiple sclerosis.

The chain links TRBV25-1 to TRBJ2-7; 12 positions match TRBD1. The CDR3 is 14 amino acids. From germline, CDR1 is MGHDK and CDR2 SYGVNS. Trimming took 2 bases from V and 5 from J; bases not matched to a gene: 1. The CDR3 reads CASSEGTGGDEQYF. The CDR3 nucleotides are TGTGCCAGCAGTGAAGGGACAGGGGGCGACGAGCAGTACTTC.

This sequence joins TRBV5-4 and TRBJ1-1; 7 nucleotides agree with TRBD1. This CDR3 contains 15 residues. From germline, CDR1 is SGHNT and CDR2 YYREEE (reference sequence). V trimming: 4 bases; J trimming: 5 bases; junction bases outside the gene matches: 11. The DNA for the CDR3 is TGTGCCAGCAGCCCCTACAGGGGCGTTGGAACTGAAGCTTTCTTT. It is translated as CASSPYRGVGTEAFF.

V gene TRBV19 combines with J gene TRBJ2-7, with D uncertain. CDR1 is LNHDA, CDR2 SQIVND, per germline (reference sequence). V gave up 1 base and J gave up 1 base, with 8 bases separating them. This CDR3 has 14 residues. CDR3 sequence: CASSIGKGSYEQYF. In DNA form, the CDR3 reads TGTGCCAGTAGTATAGGGAAGGGATCCTACGAGCAGTACTTC.

This chain links TRBV12-3 or TRBV12-4 with TRBJ2-2, with D possibly being TRBD1 or TRBD2 (5 bases each). This CDR3 spans 18 amino acids. The V end lost 3 bases, the J end lost 0 bases, and 17 bases lay between the germline ends. CDR3 amino acids: CASSFRVMVGANTGELFF. The CDR3 bases are TGTGCCAGCAGTTTTAGGGTGATGGTGGGGGCGAACACCGGGGAGCTGTTTTTT.

The CDR3 bases are TGTGCCAGCAGTTACTCTAACCTCTGGGGCGGGGAGCTGTTTTTT. Protein product: CASSYSNLWGGELFF. V usage is TRBV6-5 and J usage is TRBJ2-2; D unresolved. Germline CDR1 is MNHEY and CDR2 is SVGAGI. The length of the CDR3 is 15 residues. Trimming took off 0 bases at V and 7 bases at J, with 12 bases between the two ends.

This clonotype came up once. Mismatch with germline at one junction end may stem from a read error. The J gene is TRBJ2-1, the V gene TRBV7-2; 8 bases fit TRBD2. The CDR3 covers 16 residues. The germline CDR1 and CDR2 sequences are SGHTA and FQGNSA. The CDR3 coding sequence is TGTGCCAGCAGCTTAGCCTTGCGGGGGGCCTACAGTGAGCAGTTCTTC. Protein: CASSLALRGAYSEQFF.

This sequence joins TRBV20-1 and TRBJ2-7, with TRBD2 identical over 11 bases. This CDR3 contains 15 residues. Losses at the gene ends were 4 bases for V and 3 bases for J; bases not matched to a gene: 8. Germline V CDR1 and CDR2: DFQATT, SNEGSKA (reference sequence). CDR3 in DNA: TGCAGTGCTACTAGTCCTAGCGGGGGGCTCTACGAGCAGTACTTC. Protein product: CSATSPSGGLYEQYF.

The rearrangement joins TRBV3-1 to TRBJ2-5; 13 positions match TRBD2. The CDR3 extends over 15 amino acids. Germline CDR1 and CDR2: LGHDT and YNNKEL (reference sequence). With 4 bases clipped from V and 5 bases from J, the junction kept 4 bases outside the gene matches. In nucleotides, the CDR3 is TGTGCCAGCAGCCGACTAGCGGGGGGTGGGGAGACCCAGTACTTC. Its protein is CASSRLAGGGETQYF.

The gene calls are TRBV5-1 and TRBJ2-6; TRBD1 matches at 7 bases. The germline V gene has CDR1 SGHRS and CDR2 YFSETQ. The CDR3 length is 19 residues. J was trimmed by 1 base and V by 4 bases; bases with no gene match: 14. The CDR3 sequence is CASSPFTGTAFSGANVLTF. The DNA of the CDR3 is TGCGCCAGCAGCCCATTTACCGGGACAGCTTTTTCTGGGGCCAACGTCCTGACTTTC.

The V call is TRBV4-1, the J call TRBJ2-7, with D possibly TRBD1 on 6 matching bases. CDR3 length: 17 residues. Germline values: CDR1 MGHRA, CDR2 YSYEKL. Trimming left V 1 base short and J 0 bases short, with 16 bases between. The CDR3 DNA reads as TGCGCCAGCAGCCAAGGGGGCCGAGGGGGTATCTCCTACGAGCAGTACTTC. It specifies CASSQGGRGGISYEQYF.

CDR3 in DNA: TGTGCCAGCAGTTTGGCTTTCAGCTACGAGCAGTACTTC. Protein: CASSLAFSYEQYF. This chain links TRBV27 with TRBJ2-7; D ambiguous. The V gene's germline CDR1 is MNHEY and CDR2 SMNVEV (reference sequence). V dropped 3 bases and J dropped 3 bases, with 9 bases sitting between them. The CDR3 sequence is 13 residues long.

The V gene is TRBV6-1, the J gene TRBJ2-1, with D uncertain. From germline, CDR1 is MNHNS and CDR2 SASEGT. V was trimmed by 5 bases and J by 6 bases, leaving 8 bases between them. The CDR3 runs to 12 residues. The CDR3 DNA reads TGTGCCAGCAGTTGGGGTCTCAATGAGCAGTTCTTC. The encoded protein is CASSWGLNEQFF.

This chain links TRBV7-9 with TRBJ2-5; no reliable D call. This CDR3 is 14 amino acids long. Trimming pared 1 base from V and 5 bases from J, leaving 11 bases between. Germline CDR1 and CDR2: SEHNR and FQNEAQ (reference sequence). The CDR3 protein is CASSLGWWRETQYF. In nucleotides, the CDR3 is TGTGCCAGCAGCTTAGGGTGGTGGCGGGAGACCCAGTACTTC. The full variable domain, in which reference TRBV7-9 and TRBJ2-5 provide the parts outside the CDR3, is DTGVSQNPRHKITKRGQNVTFRCDPISEHNRLYWYRQTLGQGPEFLTYFQNEAQLEKSRLLSDRFSAERPKGSFSTLEIQRTEQGDSAMYLCASSLGWWRETQYFGPGTRLLVL.

V and J are TRBV5-1 and TRBJ2-3; 8 bases match TRBD2. Germline V CDR1 and CDR2: SGHRS, YFSETQ. The CDR3 has 16 amino acids. V shed 2 bases, J shed 5 bases, and the junction held 10 bases outside the gene matches. The CDR3 DNA follows: TGCGCCAGCAGCTTACAGCGGGGGCCGTCTTTAGATACGCAGTATTTT. It encodes CASSLQRGPSLDTQYF.

The genes are TRBV7-9 and TRBJ2-1; D is unresolved. The V end lost 3 bases, the J end lost 8 bases, and 11 bases lay between the germline ends. Germline V lookup: CDR1 SEHNR, CDR2 FQNEAQ (reference sequence). The CDR3 covers 13 residues. CDR3 nucleotides: TGTGCCAGCAGCTTGCCCACAAGCCATGAGCAGTTCTTC. Amino acids: CASSLPTSHEQFF. Variable domain in full (rest from reference TRBV7-9 and TRBJ2-1): DTGVSQNPRHKITKRGQNVTFRCDPISEHNRLYWYRQTLGQGPEFLTYFQNEAQLEKSRLLSDRFSAERPKGSFSTLEIQRTEQGDSAMYLCASSLPTSHEQFFGPGTRLTVL.

The J gene is TRBJ2-1, the V gene TRBV4-1; D is unresolved. This CDR3 region has 14 residues. CDR1 MGHRA and CDR2 YSYEKL come from the germline V gene. Trimming took 0 bases from V and 3 from J, leaving 6 bases between them. CDR3 loop: CASSQERNYNEQFF. The CDR3 coding sequence is TGCGCCAGCAGCCAAGAACGCAACTACAATGAGCAGTTCTTC.

The CDR3 region has the DNA TGTGCCAGCAGCTCCCTGATTCAAACGGGAGGGCTCGAGACCCAGTACTTC. Protein: CASSSLIQTGGLETQYF. V gene TRBV7-9 combines with J gene TRBJ2-5; 8 bases fit TRBD2. Germline-derived CDR1 and CDR2 are SEHNR and FQNEAQ (reference sequence). The CDR3 has 17 amino acids. Trimming took 4 bases from V and 5 from J; bases not matched to a gene: 15. Full variable domain (missing parts from reference TRBV7-9 and TRBJ2-5): DTGVSQNPRHKITKRGQNVTFRCDPISEHNRLYWYRQTLGQGPEFLTYFQNEAQLEKSRLLSDRFSAERPKGSFSTLEIQRTEQGDSAMYLCASSSLIQTGGLETQYFGPGTRLLVL.

The chain has TRBV5-6 and TRBJ1-2; D ambiguous. The CDR3 loop spans 15 amino acids. Germline values: CDR1 SGHDT, CDR2 YYEEEE. V gave up 5 bases and J gave up 4 bases, with 18 bases separating them. DNA for the CDR3: TGTGCCAGCAGTATGGTTCTTTCGGAATCCTATGGCTACACCTTC. Translation gives CASSMVLSESYGYTF.

The genes are TRBV7-6 and TRBJ1-1, with no clear D. Germline CDR1 is SGHVS and CDR2 is FNYEAQ. V was shortened by 2 bases and J by 5 bases, with 15 bases between the two germline ends. The CDR3 contains 15 residues. In DNA form, the CDR3 reads TGTGCCAGCAGCTTATCGGGCTCTACGGGAACTGAAGCTTTCTTT. This encodes CASSLSGSTGTEAFF. The full variable domain, its missing parts supplied by reference TRBV7-6 and TRBJ1-1, is GAGVSQSPRYKVTKRGQDVALRCDPISGHVSLYWYRQALGQGPEFLTYFNYEAQQDKSGLPNDRFSAERPEGSISTLTIQRTEQRDSAMYRCASSLSGSTGTEAFFGQGTRLTVV.

The rearrangement joins TRBV4-3 to TRBJ1-3, with D maybe TRBD1 (5 bases). The CDR3 totals 17 residues. Trimming took off 0 bases at V and 0 bases at J, with 12 bases between the two ends. CDR1 and CDR2 (germline): LGHNA, YSLEER. CDR3 region: CASSQERDGYSGNTIYF. CDR3 DNA sequence: TGCGCCAGCAGCCAAGAACGGGACGGCTACTCTGGAAACACCATATATTTT.

The chain has TRBV7-8 and TRBJ2-1, with 7 bases fitting TRBD2. V trimming: 5 bases; J trimming: 8 bases; junction bases outside the gene matches: 12. From germline, CDR1 is SGHVS and CDR2 FQNEAQ. This CDR3 is built from 15 residues. The CDR3 region has the DNA TGTGCCAGCAGCCTAACCCCTCTAGCGGTTGATGAGCAGTTCTTC. Protein: CASSLTPLAVDEQFF.

This clonotype appeared a few times. The genes are TRBV4-1 and TRBJ1-5; D is undetermined. V was cut by 1 base and J by 5 bases, with 15 bases left in between. Germline assignment: CDR1 MGHRA and CDR2 YSYEKL. This CDR3 has 16 residues. CDR3 loop: CASSQVESGNHQPQHF. CDR3 bases: TGCGCCAGCAGCCAAGTCGAAAGCGGGAATCATCAGCCCCAGCATTTT.

J is TRBJ2-7 and V is TRBV11-2, with unresolved D. Trimming took 5 bases from V and 1 from J, leaving 12 bases between them. The CDR3 is 14 amino acids. Germline CDR1 and CDR2: SGHAT and FQNNGV. The CDR3 is CASSAEVGSYEQYF. Here the CDR3 DNA reads TGTGCCAGCAGCGCCGAGGTGGGTTCCTACGAGCAGTACTTC.

This chain joins TRBV27 and TRBJ2-7; the match to TRBD2 covers 10 bases. CDR1 and CDR2 from the germline V gene are MNHEY and SMNVEV (reference sequence). This CDR3 contains 15 residues. V was clipped by 5 bases and J by 0 bases; unmatched bases: 4. The CDR3 sequence is CASSVAGGYSYEQYF. The CDR3, as DNA: TGTGCCAGCAGTGTAGCGGGGGGCTACTCCTACGAGCAGTACTTC.

This chain connects TRBV27 to TRBJ2-5; no clear D. The CDR3 has 14 amino acids. Trimming stripped 1 base from V and 4 bases from J, with 10 bases between. The germline V gene encodes CDR1 MNHEY and CDR2 SMNVEV (reference sequence). The CDR3, as DNA: TGTGCCAGCAGTTTATACAAGGGTGTAGAGACCCAGTACTTC. Amino acid sequence: CASSLYKGVETQYF.

The rearrangement links TRBV23-1 to TRBJ1-6; 7 nucleotides line up with TRBD1. TRBV23-1 is labeled an ORF, and its function is uncertain. This CDR3 has 13 amino acids. V was pared by 3 bases and J by 9 bases, with 2 bases of the junction left unmatched. CDR3 sequence reads: CASSHRTGSPLHF. CDR3 in DNA: TGCGCCAGCAGTCATCGGACAGGTTCACCCCTCCACTTT.

This rearrangement joins TRBV19 to TRBJ1-2; D unclear. Trimming removed 5 bases at V and 7 bases at J, with 17 bases between. Germline values: CDR1 LNHDA, CDR2 SQIVND (reference sequence). This CDR3 comprises 14 residues. The CDR3 loop reads CASSSGLVSIGYTF. The CDR3 DNA reads TGTGCCAGTAGTTCAGGTCTGGTCTCGATTGGCTACACCTTC.